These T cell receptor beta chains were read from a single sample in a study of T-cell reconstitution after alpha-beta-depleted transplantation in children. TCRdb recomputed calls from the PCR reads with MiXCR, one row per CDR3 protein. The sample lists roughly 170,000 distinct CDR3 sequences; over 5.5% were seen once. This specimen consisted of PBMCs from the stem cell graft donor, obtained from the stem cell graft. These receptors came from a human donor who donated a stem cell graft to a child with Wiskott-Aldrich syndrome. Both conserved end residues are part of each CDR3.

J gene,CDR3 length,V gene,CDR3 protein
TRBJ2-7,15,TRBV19,CASSGLAGAMGEQYF
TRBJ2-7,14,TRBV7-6,CASSAGQQTYEQYF
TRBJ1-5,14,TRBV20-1,CSARQGASNQPQHF
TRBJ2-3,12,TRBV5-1,CASSLKSDTQYF
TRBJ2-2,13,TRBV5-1,CASSLGADGELFF
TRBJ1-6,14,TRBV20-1,CSANTGTEGSPLHF
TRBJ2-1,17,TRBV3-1,CASSQHVAGGPVNEQFF
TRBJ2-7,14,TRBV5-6,CASSPRTEVYEQYF
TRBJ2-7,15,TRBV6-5,CASSYRTSGRSEQYF
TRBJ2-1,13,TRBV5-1,CASSLSQGGEQFF
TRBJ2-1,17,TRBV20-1,CGGGTSGGESSYNEQFF
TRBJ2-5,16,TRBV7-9,CASSFLAGGPRETQYF
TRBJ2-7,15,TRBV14,CASSQGGTGRYEQYF